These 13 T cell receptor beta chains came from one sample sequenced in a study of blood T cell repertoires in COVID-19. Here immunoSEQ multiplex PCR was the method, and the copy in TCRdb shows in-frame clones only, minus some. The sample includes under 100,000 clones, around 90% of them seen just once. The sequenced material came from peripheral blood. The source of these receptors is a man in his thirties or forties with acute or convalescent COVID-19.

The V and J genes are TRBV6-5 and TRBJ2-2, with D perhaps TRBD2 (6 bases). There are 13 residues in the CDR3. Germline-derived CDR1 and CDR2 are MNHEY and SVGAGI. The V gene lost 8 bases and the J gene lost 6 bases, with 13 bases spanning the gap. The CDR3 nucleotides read TGTGCCAGCTTACTAGCCCTCCCCGGGGAGCTGTTTTTT. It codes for CASLLALPGELFF.

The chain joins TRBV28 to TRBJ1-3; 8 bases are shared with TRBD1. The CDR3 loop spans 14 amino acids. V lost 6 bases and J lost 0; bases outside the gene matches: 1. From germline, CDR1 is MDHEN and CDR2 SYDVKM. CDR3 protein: CASRTGVSGNTIYF. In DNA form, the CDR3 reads TGTGCCAGCAGGACAGGGGTCTCTGGAAACACCATATATTTT.

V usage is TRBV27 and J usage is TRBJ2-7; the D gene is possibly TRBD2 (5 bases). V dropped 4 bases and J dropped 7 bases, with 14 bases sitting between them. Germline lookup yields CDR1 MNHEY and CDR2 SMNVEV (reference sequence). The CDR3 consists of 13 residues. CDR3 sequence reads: CASSSGMAIEQYF. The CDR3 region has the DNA TGTGCCAGCAGTTCGGGGATGGCTATTGAGCAGTACTTC.

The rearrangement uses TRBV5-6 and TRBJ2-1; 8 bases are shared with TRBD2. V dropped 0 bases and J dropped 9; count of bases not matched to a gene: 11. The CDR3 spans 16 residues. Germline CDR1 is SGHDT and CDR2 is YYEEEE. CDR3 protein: CASSLAASGLAREQFF. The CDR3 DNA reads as TGTGCCAGCAGCTTGGCGGCCAGTGGACTAGCCCGTGAGCAGTTCTTC.

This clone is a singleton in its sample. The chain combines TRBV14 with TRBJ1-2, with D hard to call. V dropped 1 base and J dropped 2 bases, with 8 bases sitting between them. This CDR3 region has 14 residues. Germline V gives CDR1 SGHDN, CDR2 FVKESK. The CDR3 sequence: CASSQGRQNYGYTF. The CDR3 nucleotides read TGTGCCAGCAGCCAAGGCCGCCAGAACTATGGCTACACCTTC.

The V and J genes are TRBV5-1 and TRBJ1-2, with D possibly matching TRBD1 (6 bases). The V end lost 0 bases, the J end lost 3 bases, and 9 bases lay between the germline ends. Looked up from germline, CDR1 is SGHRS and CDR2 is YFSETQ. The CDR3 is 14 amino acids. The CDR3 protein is CASSLDRVDYGYTF. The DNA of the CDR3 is TGCGCCAGCAGCTTGGACAGGGTGGACTATGGCTACACCTTC.

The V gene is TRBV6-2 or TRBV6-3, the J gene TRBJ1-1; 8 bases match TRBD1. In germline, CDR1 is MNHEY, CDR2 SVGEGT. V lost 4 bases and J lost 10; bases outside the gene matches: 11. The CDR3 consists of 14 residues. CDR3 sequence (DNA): TGTGCCAGCAGTTCCCCGGACAGGGCGGTTAGAGCTTTCTTT. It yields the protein CASSSPDRAVRAFF.

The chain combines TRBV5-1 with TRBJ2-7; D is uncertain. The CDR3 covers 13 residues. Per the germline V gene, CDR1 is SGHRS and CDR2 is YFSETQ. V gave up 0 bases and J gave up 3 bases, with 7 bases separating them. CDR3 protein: CASSLGANYEQYF. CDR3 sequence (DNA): TGCGCCAGCAGCTTGGGCGCGAACTACGAGCAGTACTTC.

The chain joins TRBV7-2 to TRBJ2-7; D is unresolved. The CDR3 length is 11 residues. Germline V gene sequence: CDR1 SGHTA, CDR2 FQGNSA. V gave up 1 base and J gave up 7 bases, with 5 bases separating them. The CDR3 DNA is TGTGCCAGCAGCTTAGGGAGAGAGCAGTACTTC. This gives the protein CASSLGREQYF. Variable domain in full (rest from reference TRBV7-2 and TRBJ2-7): GAGVSQSPSNKVTEKGKDVELRCDPISGHTALYWYRQSLGQGLEFLIYFQGNSAPDKSGLPSDRFSAERTGGSVSTLTIQRTQQEDSAVYLCASSLGREQYFGPGTRLTVT.

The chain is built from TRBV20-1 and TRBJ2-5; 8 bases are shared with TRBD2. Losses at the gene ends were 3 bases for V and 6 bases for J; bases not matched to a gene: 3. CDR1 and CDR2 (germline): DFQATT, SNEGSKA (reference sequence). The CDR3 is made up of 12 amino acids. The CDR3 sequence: CSASGLAQTQYF. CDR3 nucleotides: TGCAGTGCTAGTGGACTAGCCCAGACCCAGTACTTC.

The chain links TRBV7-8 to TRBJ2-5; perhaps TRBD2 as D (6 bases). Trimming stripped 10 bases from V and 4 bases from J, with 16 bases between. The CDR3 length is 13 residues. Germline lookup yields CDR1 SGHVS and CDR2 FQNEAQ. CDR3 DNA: TGTGCCACTGGTATTGAGGGAGGAGAGACCCAGTACTTC. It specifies CATGIEGGETQYF.

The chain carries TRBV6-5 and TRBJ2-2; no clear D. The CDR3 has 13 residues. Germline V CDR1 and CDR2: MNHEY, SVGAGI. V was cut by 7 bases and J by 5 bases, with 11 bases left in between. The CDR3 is CASTLSRTGELFF. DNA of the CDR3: TGTGCCAGCACCCTAAGCCGAACCGGGGAGCTGTTTTTT.

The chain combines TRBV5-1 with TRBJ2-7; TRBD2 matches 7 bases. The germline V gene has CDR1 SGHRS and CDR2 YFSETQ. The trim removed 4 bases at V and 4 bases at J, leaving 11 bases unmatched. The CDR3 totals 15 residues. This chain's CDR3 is CASSRWGTTPYEQYF. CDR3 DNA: TGCGCCAGCAGCCGGTGGGGGACTACACCTTACGAGCAGTACTTC.